Listed here are 2 T cell receptor beta chains from one sample, sequenced in a study of OX40 agonist ivuxolimab in advanced cancers. The method was immunoSEQ multiplex PCR; TCRdb's version includes in-frame clones alone and lacks a portion of them. This sample has some 86,000 clones, with 90% found just once. The sequences come from CD4+ or CD8+ T cells sorted from blood, collected in a trial of the OX40 agonist ivuxolimab. These receptor sequences come from an adult with an advanced solid tumor such as melanoma, head and neck, liver or kidney cancer.

There are a few counts of this clone. V and J are TRBV19 and TRBJ1-2, with D perhaps TRBD1 (5 bases). The CDR3 is 15 amino acids. Trimming removed 5 bases at V and 5 bases at J, with 18 bases between. Germline V gene lookup returns CDR1 LNHDA and CDR2 SQIVND (reference sequence). CDR3 sequence reads: CASSLARRGGYGYTF. CDR3 bases: TGTGCCAGTAGTTTAGCCCGTCGGGGCGGGTATGGCTACACCTTC.

The chain carries TRBV21-1 and TRBJ2-2; the D segment call TRBD2 is taken from the table without a DNA check. TRBV21-1 is annotated as a pseudogene. The CDR3 consists of 23 residues. The CDR3 is CASSKAFPLWTSGGEYDTGELFF. CDR3 sequence (DNA): TGTGCCAGCAGCAAGGCCTTCCCCCTCTGGACTAGCGGGGGGGAATATGACACCGGGGAGCTGTTTTTT.